Given below is one TCR beta chain in context. Its matching antigen is unknown. This sample stems from a study of long-term antiretroviral therapy in people with HIV. The study, taken as a whole, reports: Post-ART, diversity grew, though it stayed under transplant donor control levels.

Version v3.0 of the immunoSEQ assay was performed at survey level. Generated by immunoSEQ multiplex PCR, the TCRdb table keeps only in-frame clones and is missing some. Of 38,000 or so clones listed, approximately 94% were seen once; the top ten hold around 2.1%. Trimming took 3 bases from V and 7 from J, leaving 7 bases between them. The germline V gene encodes CDR1 SNHLY and CDR2 FYNNEI. The CDR3 runs 11 residues. This chain links TRBV2 with TRBJ2-7; no clear D gene. This sample comprised unsorted PBMCs, obtained approximately 9.1 years after starting antiretroviral therapy. The receptor comes from a man aged 30-40 years with HIV. CDR3: CASSDSVEQYF. The CDR3 DNA is TGTGCCAGCAGTGATTCGGTAGAGCAGTACTTC.